These T cell receptor beta chains were read from a single sample in a study of CD8 T cells in ankylosing spondylitis. TCRdb re-analysed the 5' RACE reads in MiXCR, keeping a single row per CDR3 protein. This sample carries about 280,000 distinct CDR3 sequences, over 15% of them seen once, and the ten largest clones take around 8%. Sequenced: blood, either unsorted or a sorted T cell fraction (not recorded which). The receptor set was obtained from a male donor with ankylosing spondylitis or in good health (not recorded which). Each CDR3 is given with its conserved first and last residue. D genes are given only for firm matches. Where a row states a size, it is once, few, many or the class of an expanded clone; other rows omit it.

clone_size: NA
j_call: TRBJ2-5
v_call: TRBV28
d_call: NA
cdr3_aa: CASSLWGRETQYF
cdr3_nt: TGTGCCAGCAGTTTGTGGGGTCGGGAGACCCAGTACTTC

clone_size: NA
j_call: TRBJ2-1
v_call: TRBV7-3
d_call: NA
cdr3_aa: CASSPVGGYYNEQFF
cdr3_nt: TGTGCCAGCAGCCCAGTCGGGGGTTACTACAATGAGCAGTTCTTC

clone_size: many
j_call: TRBJ2-1
v_call: TRBV29-1
d_call: NA
cdr3_aa: CSVQSYNEQFF
cdr3_nt: TGCAGCGTTCAGTCCTACAATGAGCAGTTCTTC

clone_size: few
j_call: TRBJ2-5
v_call: TRBV4-1
d_call: NA
cdr3_aa: CASSPWGRLPGETQYF
cdr3_nt: TGCGCCAGCAGTCCGTGGGGACGGTTGCCCGGAGAGACCCAGTACTTC

clone_size: many
j_call: TRBJ2-1
v_call: TRBV3-1
d_call: TRBD2
cdr3_aa: CASSQDRSGILPDEQFF
cdr3_nt: TGTGCCAGCAGCCAAGATCGTAGCGGGATCCTACCCGATGAGCAGTTCTTC

clone_size: few
j_call: TRBJ2-3
v_call: TRBV7-3
d_call: TRBD2
cdr3_aa: CASSLTVPSGSYRSTDTQYF
cdr3_nt: TGTGCCAGCAGCTTAACTGTACCTAGCGGGAGTTATCGGAGCACAGATACGCAGTATTTT

clone_size: many
j_call: TRBJ1-6
v_call: TRBV20-1
d_call: TRBD1
cdr3_aa: CSASYRGNSPLHF
cdr3_nt: TGCAGTGCTAGTTACAGGGGGAATTCACCCCTCCACTTT

clone_size: few
j_call: TRBJ2-1
v_call: TRBV5-1
d_call: TRBD1
cdr3_aa: CASSLGGQGINEQFF
cdr3_nt: TGCGCCAGCAGCTTGGGTGGACAGGGGATCAATGAGCAGTTCTTC

clone_size: NA
j_call: TRBJ1-1
v_call: TRBV12-3/TRBV12-4
d_call: NA
cdr3_aa: CASSRGRGNTEAFF
cdr3_nt: TGTGCCAGCAGCCGCGGTCGGGGGAACACTGAAGCTTTCTTT

clone_size: few
j_call: TRBJ2-1
v_call: TRBV12-3/TRBV12-4
d_call: TRBD1
cdr3_aa: CASNSGTGLHNEQFF
cdr3_nt: TGTGCCAGCAACTCCGGGACAGGTCTACATAATGAGCAGTTCTTC

clone_size: NA
j_call: TRBJ2-5
v_call: TRBV6-1
d_call: NA
cdr3_aa: CASSRTARETQYF
cdr3_nt: TGTGCCAGCAGTCGGACAGCCAGAGAGACCCAGTACTTC

clone_size: NA
j_call: TRBJ1-4
v_call: TRBV12-3/TRBV12-4
d_call: TRBD1
cdr3_aa: CASSLGDSDLKKLFF
cdr3_nt: TGTGCCAGCAGTTTAGGGGACAGTGACTTGAAAAAACTGTTTTTT

clone_size: few
j_call: TRBJ1-5
v_call: TRBV5-1
d_call: NA
cdr3_aa: CASSLNGQNKNQPQHF
cdr3_nt: TGCGCCAGCAGCTTGAATGGACAGAACAAAAATCAGCCCCAGCATTTT

clone_size: NA
j_call: TRBJ2-3
v_call: TRBV12-3/TRBV12-4
d_call: TRBD1
cdr3_aa: CASSLGQGQGELNTQYF
cdr3_nt: TGTGCCAGCAGTCTAGGGCAGGGACAGGGGGAGCTTAATACGCAGTATTTT

clone_size: few
j_call: TRBJ2-1
v_call: TRBV24-1
d_call: NA
cdr3_aa: CATSQAGAVNEQFF
cdr3_nt: TGTGCCACCAGTCAGGCAGGGGCGGTCAATGAGCAGTTCTTC

clone_size: few
j_call: TRBJ1-2
v_call: TRBV7-8
d_call: NA
cdr3_aa: CASSLGDRTYGYTF
cdr3_nt: TGTGCCAGCAGCTTAGGAGACAGAACATATGGCTACACCTTC

clone_size: few
j_call: TRBJ1-3
v_call: TRBV4-1
d_call: TRBD1
cdr3_aa: CASSPRGQGINTIYF
cdr3_nt: TGCGCCAGCAGCCCCCGTGGACAGGGGATCAACACCATATATTTT

clone_size: NA
j_call: TRBJ2-1
v_call: TRBV5-1
d_call: TRBD1
cdr3_aa: CASSYFGTGTNEQFF
cdr3_nt: TGCGCCAGCAGCTATTTCGGGACAGGGACGAATGAGCAGTTCTTC

clone_size: few
j_call: TRBJ2-3
v_call: TRBV5-5
d_call: NA
cdr3_aa: CASSLYGDSKDTQYF
cdr3_nt: TGTGCCAGCAGCTTGTACGGGGATAGTAAGGATACGCAGTATTTT

clone_size: few
j_call: TRBJ2-3
v_call: TRBV20-1
d_call: NA
cdr3_aa: CSARSTHESTQYF
cdr3_nt: TGCAGTGCCAGGTCCACTCACGAGAGTACGCAGTATTTT

clone_size: few
j_call: TRBJ2-1
v_call: TRBV12-3/TRBV12-4
d_call: TRBD1
cdr3_aa: CASRPRTGSSYNEQFF
cdr3_nt: TGTGCCAGCAGACCCCGGACAGGCAGCTCCTACAATGAGCAGTTCTTC

clone_size: few
j_call: TRBJ1-1
v_call: TRBV9
d_call: NA
cdr3_aa: CASNRGTANTEAFF
cdr3_nt: TGTGCCAGCAACAGAGGGACGGCGAACACTGAAGCTTTCTTT

clone_size: NA
j_call: TRBJ2-3
v_call: TRBV23-1
d_call: TRBD1
cdr3_aa: CASWDRVCTDTQYF
cdr3_nt: TGCGCCAGCTGGGACAGGGTATGCACAGATACGCAGTATTTT

clone_size: few
j_call: TRBJ1-2
v_call: TRBV11-2
d_call: NA
cdr3_aa: CASSGRQNYGYTF
cdr3_nt: TGTGCCAGCAGCGGGAGACAGAACTATGGCTACACCTTC

clone_size: many
j_call: TRBJ2-1
v_call: TRBV10-2
d_call: NA
cdr3_aa: CASWTGMNEQFF
cdr3_nt: TGCGCCAGCTGGACGGGAATGAATGAGCAGTTCTTC

clone_size: NA
j_call: TRBJ2-1
v_call: TRBV23-1
d_call: TRBD2
cdr3_aa: CASSPVGPSGCSYNEQFF
cdr3_nt: TGCGCCAGCAGTCCCGTCGGACCTAGCGGCTGTTCCTACAATGAGCAGTTCTTC

clone_size: NA
j_call: TRBJ2-2
v_call: TRBV5-1
d_call: NA
cdr3_aa: CASSPDTGSTGELFF
cdr3_nt: TGCGCCAGCAGCCCGGACACAGGGAGCACCGGGGAGCTGTTTTTT

clone_size: many
j_call: TRBJ2-1
v_call: TRBV20-1
d_call: TRBD1
cdr3_aa: CSAIRQGSYNEQFF
cdr3_nt: TGCAGTGCTATCCGACAGGGGTCCTACAATGAGCAGTTCTTC

clone_size: few
j_call: TRBJ1-5
v_call: TRBV20-1
d_call: NA
cdr3_aa: CSARKPGRGNQPQHF
cdr3_nt: TGCAGTGCTAGGAAACCAGGGCGGGGCAATCAGCCCCAGCATTTT

clone_size: few
j_call: TRBJ2-2
v_call: TRBV12-3/TRBV12-4
d_call: TRBD2
cdr3_aa: CASSRTSGGVPGELFF
cdr3_nt: TGTGCCAGCAGTCGGACTAGCGGGGGGGTCCCCGGGGAGCTGTTTTTT

clone_size: few
j_call: TRBJ1-6
v_call: TRBV5-1
d_call: TRBD1
cdr3_aa: CASSLGVTGNNSPLHF
cdr3_nt: TGCGCCAGCAGCTTGGGGGTGACAGGGAATAATTCACCCCTCCACTTT

clone_size: few
j_call: TRBJ2-4
v_call: TRBV20-1
d_call: TRBD1
cdr3_aa: CSAIRTGSRENIQYF
cdr3_nt: TGCAGTGCTATAAGGACAGGAAGTCGGGAAAACATTCAGTACTTC

clone_size: NA
j_call: TRBJ2-5
v_call: TRBV5-1
d_call: TRBD1
cdr3_aa: CASQGGAETQYF
cdr3_nt: TGCGCCAGTCAAGGGGGCGCGGAGACCCAGTACTTC

clone_size: few
j_call: TRBJ2-1
v_call: TRBV9
d_call: NA
cdr3_aa: CASSVGWASGPSSYNEQFF
cdr3_nt: TGTGCCAGCAGCGTAGGTTGGGCAAGCGGGCCTAGCTCCTACAATGAGCAGTTCTTC

clone_size: few
j_call: TRBJ2-2
v_call: TRBV5-1
d_call: NA
cdr3_aa: CASSQDFTGELFF
cdr3_nt: TGCGCCAGCAGCCAAGACTTCACCGGGGAGCTGTTTTTT

clone_size: few
j_call: TRBJ2-3
v_call: TRBV28
d_call: TRBD2
cdr3_aa: CASSLEGPTSGRERTDTQYF
cdr3_nt: TGTGCCAGCAGTTTAGAGGGGCCGACTAGCGGGAGGGAGCGCACAGATACGCAGTATTTT

clone_size: NA
j_call: TRBJ2-1
v_call: TRBV12-3/TRBV12-4
d_call: TRBD1
cdr3_aa: CASRPTGTGYNEQFF
cdr3_nt: TGTGCCAGCAGACCTACCGGGACAGGGTACAATGAGCAGTTCTTC

clone_size: few
j_call: TRBJ1-4
v_call: TRBV3-1
d_call: NA
cdr3_aa: CASSLRTSAKLFF
cdr3_nt: TGTGCCAGCAGCCTCAGGACCTCGGCAAAACTGTTTTTT

clone_size: few
j_call: TRBJ1-2
v_call: TRBV7-2
d_call: NA
cdr3_aa: CASSTWGGYGYTF
cdr3_nt: TGTGCCAGCAGCACGTGGGGGGGCTATGGCTACACCTTC

clone_size: many
j_call: TRBJ1-4
v_call: TRBV6-1
d_call: NA
cdr3_aa: CASRSRQGYPTRMLFF
cdr3_nt: TGTGCCAGCAGGAGTCGTCAGGGCTACCCCACGCGAATGCTGTTTTTT

clone_size: NA
j_call: TRBJ2-4
v_call: TRBV29-1
d_call: NA
cdr3_aa: CSVAGRRTNIQYF
cdr3_nt: TGCAGCGTTGCGGGAAGACGGACAAACATTCAGTACTTC

clone_size: few
j_call: TRBJ2-2
v_call: TRBV3-1
d_call: TRBD1
cdr3_aa: CASSQVQGYGELFF
cdr3_nt: TGTGCCAGCAGCCAAGTACAGGGGTACGGGGAGCTGTTTTTT